The entry below describes one T cell receptor (beta chain). The antigen this receptor binds is unknown. Nothing much larger sits one base from this clone, and base qualities are not available. cDNA was synthesized by template-switch 5'RACE using a primer carrying a 10-nucleotide random unique molecular identifier by which each TCR transcript was tagged. Every sequencing run yielded over 190 million TCR-beta sequences covering 15-18 subjects. The RNeasy kit was used to extract total RNA. TCR-beta VDJ regions were amplified with primers for the TCR constant region and the 5'RACE anchor, using the KAPA Real-time Library Amplification kit. Sample indexes and Illumina adaptors were added in a first PCR, and a second PCR then increased library yield. After purification with Ampure beads, the TCR product of roughly 650 bp was size-selected on a 2% E-gel SizeSelection system. Before pooling, library quality was checked on a Bioanalyzer, concentration was measured with Qubit, and libraries were quantified with the Kapa Library Quantification kit. Libraries were sequenced paired-end 2 x 150 bp on an Illumina HiSeq 2500. To increase sequence diversity, roughly 24-32% phiX was spiked into each library pool. The original pipeline was this. The quality-filtered reads were processed with the UMI-based MiGEC pipeline, whose error correction step removed more than 75% of the raw TCR sequences. IMGT germline references were used for alignment of VDJ genes, and clonotypes were defined by a unique CDR3 amino acid sequence together with V-J genes. Clonal expansion, Shannon diversity and CDR3 relatedness (CalcPairwiseDistances, ClusterSamples) were evaluated with VDJtools, and phylogenetic trees were built with CLCbio workbench. Expanded clones were defined as having at least 8 unique UMIs, based on coefficient-of-variation modelling across technical triplicates. Using fastp at Q25 and MiXCR, TCRdb reprocessed the public reads and kept productive beta chains. Rows with a matching CDR3 protein are joined into one entry that keeps the most common DNA and genes. The V and J calls, along with clone size, are taken from TCRdb and not from the paper's own processing. For this sample there are around 16,000 distinct CDR3 sequences; 14% to 15% appear just once. The ten largest account for roughly 15% of the sample.

This entry is derived from a study of neurological immune-mediated disorders (dated by TCRdb to between 2018 and 2020). About the full investigation: Using UMI-based sequencing, the study compared peripheral blood TCR-beta repertoires from patients with HTLV-I-associated myelopathy (HAM/TSP), patients with multiple sclerosis, and healthy controls. Of the 68 subjects in the cohort, about 14 were HAM/TSP patients, 34 were multiple sclerosis patients, and about 20 were healthy controls. The 90 to 110 TCR-beta libraries covered PBMC samples along with longitudinal samples, technical triplicates, and paired sorted CD4+ and CD8+ T-cell subsets.

Beyond this particular receptor, the publication reports: No identical CDR3 amino acid sequences were found to be shared among expanded clones across subjects, suggesting that TCR-beta repertoires were private in all groups. The highest TCR clonal expansion was observed in HAM/TSP patients, whereas the lowest was observed in MS patients, even when compared with healthy controls.

Unsorted PBMC libraries were generated from 2 million PBMCs stored in RNAlater at -80 °C until RNA extraction. Peripheral blood was subjected to Ficoll-Hypaque density gradient centrifugation to isolate PBMCs, which were then cryopreserved in liquid nitrogen. The sequencing input was PBMCs. The receptor's source is a man aged 55 to 69 with HTLV-1-associated myelopathy (HAM/TSP).

The CDR3 protein is CASSPDRTGYEQYF. The base sequence is TGTGCCAGCTCACCTGACAGGACCGGATACGAGCAGTACTTC. The chain links TRBV18 with TRBJ2-7, with a tentative D gene TRBD1 over 6 matching bases. V is reduced by 3 bases and J by 4 bases, leaving a spacing of 13 bases between them. The germline V gene provides CDR1 KGHSH and CDR2 LQKENI. Including cysteine and phenylalanine, the CDR3 has 14 amino acids. Here the CDR3 DNA is all that survives: 42 bases in frame from base 1.